This TCR beta chain is drawn from a study of T cells in localized non-small cell lung cancer. General study points: Tumor trailed uninvolved adjacent lung in T cell clonality, which peaked there. Only one tumor region was sequenced, so heterogeneity remains possible.

The assay was immunoSEQ multiplex PCR, and TCRdb's table has in-frame clones only and misses some. This table holds around 34,000 clones, 85% to 95% found once. About this clone: The target antigen is unknown.

The CDR3 has 17 amino acids. This clonotype was obtained from a female donor older than 55 with stage I lung adenocarcinoma. This specimen consisted of peripheral blood, obtained before any cancer treatment. The rearrangement uses TRBV21-1 and TRBJ2-3; TRBD2 is taken as the D call from the table, unchecked against the DNA. TRBV21-1 is noted as a pseudogene. This CDR3 reads CASSQGGTSFFTDTQYF. As DNA, the CDR3 is TGTGCCAGCAGCCAAGGGGGGACTAGCTTCTTCACAGATACGCAGTATTTT.